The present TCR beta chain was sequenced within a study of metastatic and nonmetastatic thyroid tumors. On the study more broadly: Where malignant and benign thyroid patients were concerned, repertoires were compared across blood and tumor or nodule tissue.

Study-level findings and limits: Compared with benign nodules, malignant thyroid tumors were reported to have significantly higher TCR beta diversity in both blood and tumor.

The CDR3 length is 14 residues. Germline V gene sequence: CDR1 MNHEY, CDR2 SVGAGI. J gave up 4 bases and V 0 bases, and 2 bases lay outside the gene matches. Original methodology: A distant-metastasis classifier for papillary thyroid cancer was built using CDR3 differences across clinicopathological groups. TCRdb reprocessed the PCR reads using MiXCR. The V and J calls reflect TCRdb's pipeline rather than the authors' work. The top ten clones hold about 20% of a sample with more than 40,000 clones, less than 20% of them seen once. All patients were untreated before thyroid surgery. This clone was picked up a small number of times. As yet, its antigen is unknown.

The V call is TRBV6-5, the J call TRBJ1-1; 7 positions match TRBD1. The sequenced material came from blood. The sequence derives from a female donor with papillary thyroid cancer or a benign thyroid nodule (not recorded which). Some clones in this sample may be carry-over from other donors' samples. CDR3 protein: CASSYSAGGTEAFF. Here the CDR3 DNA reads TGTGCCAGCAGTTACTCGGCAGGGGGCACTGAAGCTTTCTTT.